This TCR beta chain is drawn from a study of cytomegalovirus exposure and HLA in healthy donors. General study findings and limits: Later, TCR association rates were found to vary by HLA locus, highest for DRB1 and lowest for HLA-C. On later analysis, the bulk of CMV-associated TCR beta chains appeared to be HLA-restricted.

Turning to this clone: Its target is not known.

Germline V gene sequence: CDR1 LGHNA, CDR2 YNFKEQ. The V and J ends lost 4 bases and 2 bases, in that order; junction bases with no gene match: 7. The CDR3 covers 17 residues. PCR primers comprised 60 Vbeta and 13 Jbeta primers. The table came from immunoSEQ multiplex PCR; TCRdb's copy has only in-frame clones and leaves some out. The sample includes about 130,000 clones, around 82% seen only once; the top ten take 3.6%. This chain links TRBV4-2 with TRBJ2-3, with TRBD2 matching 12 bases. Sequenced: PBMCs. The receptor was derived from a man aged 35-49 years in good health and CMV-seronegative. CDR3 coding DNA: TGTGCCAGCAGCCTTCGGACTAGCGGGGCTTACACAGATACGCAGTATTTT. As protein: CASSLRTSGAYTDTQYF.